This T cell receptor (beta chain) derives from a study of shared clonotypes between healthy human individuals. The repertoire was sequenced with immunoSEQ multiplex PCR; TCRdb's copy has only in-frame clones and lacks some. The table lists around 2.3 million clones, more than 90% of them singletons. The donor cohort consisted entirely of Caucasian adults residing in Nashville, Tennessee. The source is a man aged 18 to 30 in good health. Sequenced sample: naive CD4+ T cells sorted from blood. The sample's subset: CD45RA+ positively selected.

The CDR3 region is CASSSPEAGANVLTF. The CDR3 region has the DNA TGCGCCAGCAGCTCCCCGGAGGCTGGGGCCAACGTCCTGACTTTC. This chain links TRBV5-1 with TRBJ2-6, with D maybe TRBD2 (5 bases). CDR1 is SGHRS, CDR2 YFSETQ, per germline. V lost 3 bases, J lost 2 bases, and 9 bases lay in between. The CDR3 runs 15 residues.